Reported below is one T cell receptor beta chain. Its matching antigen is unknown. The data belong to a study of T cells in localized non-small cell lung cancer. Study findings and constraints: Heterogeneity remains possible, as sequencing covered one tumor region only. For the top 100 tumor clones, a median roughly 55 also appeared in adjacent lung. Higher blood T cell density went with longer overall survival.

Using immunoSEQ multiplex PCR, the repertoire was profiled, and TCRdb retains in-frame clones only, with some absent. The table has approximately 3,600 clones, around 23% seen once. After removal of 5 bases from V and 4 bases from J, the junction contained 7 bases not matched to a gene. The CDR3 consists of 16 residues. From germline, CDR1 is LNHDA and CDR2 SQIVND (reference sequence). The sequencing here drew on lung tumor tissue, taken before any cancer treatment. This clonotype was sampled from a woman between 35 and 75 years old with stage I lung adenocarcinoma. The chain is built from TRBV19 and TRBJ2-1, with 11 nucleotides matching TRBD2. The CDR3, as DNA: TGTGCCAGTAGTCTCCGACTAGCGGGATTGTACAATGAGCAGTTCTTC. This encodes CASSLRLAGLYNEQFF.